The following is a T cell receptor (beta chain) sequence with its context. In TCRdb, the RT-PCR reads were re-called with MiXCR into one record per CDR3 protein. The sample includes about 170,000 distinct CDR3 sequences, roughly 12% of them seen just once. Germline CDR1 is SQVTM and CDR2 is ANQGSEA. This CDR3 comprises 14 residues. V gave up 2 bases and J gave up 4 bases, with 14 bases separating them. This sample was included in a study of response to subunit inactivated influenza vaccine. The same data also contributed to another study, on T cells expressing NK-cell markers. That study adds: TCR beta cDNA was made by 5'RACE template switching with UMIs. The sorts in several experiments were restricted to alpha-beta TCR T cells by an anti-gamma-delta TCR antibody. Of the CD8+ T cells in roughly 6 donors, about 1.0-7.0% belonged to dominant NKG2C+ clonotypes. Topping the CD3+CD56-NKG2C+ fraction as well were these clonotypes, in a handful of donors.

Sequenced material: CD8+ T cells sorted from PBMCs, taken roughly 12 days after vaccination. The rearrangement links TRBV29-1 to TRBJ1-2, with a tentative D call TRBD1 (5 bases). This TCR was recovered from a man between 45 and 60 years old who received an inactivated influenza vaccine. CDR3 DNA: TGCAGCGTTGAATTTCAGGGAGCCCTCTATGGCTACACCTTC. Translating it yields CSVEFQGALYGYTF.